One and the same sample provided the 26 T cell receptor beta chains below, sequenced in a study of blood T cells in healthy people across ages. Alongside a J-beta primer mix, a sample-barcoded 5' primer served in a second PCR lasting about 7 to 12 cycles. Via MiXCR, TCRdb re-called the 5' RACE reads, giving one row per CDR3 protein. The table has 500,000 to 650,000 distinct CDR3 sequences, roughly a quarter seen once. The data also belong to a second study, concerning T cells of mothers and their children.

The sample was blood. These receptors were obtained from a boy between 2 and 10 years old in good health.

The chain links TRBV11-2 to TRBJ1-1; tentatively, D is TRBD1 (5 bases). The germline gives CDR1 SGHAT, CDR2 FQNNGV. V lost 5 bases to trimming and J lost 5 bases, with 15 bases between them. The CDR3 spans 14 residues. The CDR3 DNA reads TGTGCCAGCAGCCGCCTCGGGGGGGGGACTGAAGCTTTCTTT. It is translated as CASSRLGGGTEAFF.

CDR3 bases: TGCAGTGCTAGACCCCAGACAGGGGGGACCTACGAGCAGTACTTC. Translation gives CSARPQTGGTYEQYF. This chain connects TRBV20-1 to TRBJ2-7; TRBD1 matches at 9 bases. CDR1 is DFQATT, CDR2 SNEGSKA, per germline (reference sequence). The CDR3 extends over 15 amino acids. V was pared by 2 bases and J by 2 bases, with 7 bases of the junction left unmatched.

This clonotype has a handful of counts. The chain carries TRBV12-3 or TRBV12-4 and TRBJ2-3; D is perhaps TRBD1 or TRBD2 (5 bases each). The CDR3 runs to 16 residues. Deletions cut 5 bases from V and 0 bases from J, with 15 bases between. CDR3 amino acids: CASSTSGSTSTDTQYF. The CDR3 coding sequence is TGTGCCAGCAGTACCTCAGGGAGCACAAGCACAGATACGCAGTATTTT.

This chain joins TRBV12-3 or TRBV12-4 and TRBJ2-5, with no clear D. The closer fit of TRBJ2-1 to the DNA end suggests the J call may be wrong. The CDR3 is made up of 15 amino acids. CDR3 sequence: CASSLVWVMDNEQFF. CDR3 nucleotide sequence: TGTGCCAGCAGTTTGGTGTGGGTAATGGACAATGAGCAGTTCTTC.

The genes are TRBV5-6 and TRBJ2-4; 9 positions match TRBD1. In germline, CDR1 is SGHDT, CDR2 YYEEEE. The CDR3 totals 14 residues. The ends lost 3 bases at V and 10 bases at J; junction bases unmatched: 8. This CDR3 reads CASSSGQGKWIQYF. The CDR3 DNA is TGTGCCAGCAGCTCTGGACAGGGGAAATGGATTCAGTACTTC.

V and J are TRBV10-3 and TRBJ2-3; possible D gene TRBD1, 6 bases. Germline assignment: CDR1 ENHRY and CDR2 SYGVKD. V lost 2 bases, J lost 2 bases, and 8 bases lay in between. The CDR3 loop spans 14 amino acids. The chain's CDR3 is CAISERGITDTQYF. CDR3 DNA: TGTGCCATCAGTGAGAGGGGGATCACAGATACGCAGTATTTT.

This clonotype has more than one count but fewer than ten. The V and J genes are TRBV21-1 and TRBJ2-1; TRBD2, as called in the table, went unchecked against the DNA. TRBV21-1 is a known pseudogene. The CDR3 consists of 17 residues. The CDR3 loop reads CASSKAQREDPNNEQFF. Written as DNA, the CDR3 is TGTGCCAGCAGCAAAGCCCAGCGGGAGGATCCGAACAATGAGCAGTTCTTC.

V gene TRBV12-3 or TRBV12-4 combines with J gene TRBJ2-5; 7 bases agree with TRBD2. V lost 4 bases, J lost 1 base, and 9 bases stayed unmatched. The CDR3 is 16 amino acids. The CDR3 DNA is TGTGCCAGCAGTTACCTTGCGGGGGACCTCCAAGAGACCCAGTACTTC. Translated, it gives CASSYLAGDLQETQYF.

The chain has TRBV6-2 or TRBV6-3 and TRBJ2-5; possibly TRBD1 or TRBD2 for D (6 bases each). The CDR3 covers 14 residues. The germline gives CDR1 MNHEY, CDR2 SVGEGT. The ends were cut back, 0 bases at V and 3 bases at J, with 8 bases in the middle. For the CDR3, the DNA is TGTGCCAGCAGTTACTCGAGGGGGGAAGAGACCCAGTACTTC. Amino acids: CASSYSRGEETQYF.

At least ten counts were recorded for this clonotype. V and J are TRBV12-3 or TRBV12-4 and TRBJ2-6; 7 bases are a match to TRBD1. Trimming took 1 base from V and 1 from J; bases not matched to a gene: 4. The CDR3 consists of 17 residues. As DNA, the CDR3 is TGTGCCAGCAGTTTAGGGACAGGACTTTCTGGGGCCAACGTCCTGACTTTC. As protein: CASSLGTGLSGANVLTF.

This clonotype showed up just once. The J gene is TRBJ1-1, the V gene TRBV12-3 or TRBV12-4; D is unclear. Trimming stripped 5 bases from V and 5 bases from J, with 12 bases between. The CDR3 spans 13 residues. The CDR3 DNA reads as TGTGCCAGCAGTGCCCAGCCGGGGACTGAAGCTTTCTTT. It is translated as CASSAQPGTEAFF.

This clonotype occurred once. The rearrangement links TRBV6-4 to TRBJ2-1; 8 nucleotides line up with TRBD1. CDR3 length equals 13 residues. V trimming: 2 bases; J trimming: 12 bases; junction bases outside the gene matches: 6. Germline assignment: CDR1 MRHNA and CDR2 SNTAGT. DNA of the CDR3: TGTGCCAGCAGTGACAAAGACAGGGGAGGGCAGTTCTTC. This translates into CASSDKDRGGQFF.

With regard to this clonotype: The junction does not match germline at one end; this may be a read error. In DNA, the CDR3 is TGTGCCAGCAGTTACTCGAGGGACAGCCAAAACATTCAGCACTTC. It encodes CASSYSRDSQNIQHF. The chain joins TRBV6-6 to TRBJ2-4; 7 nucleotides agree with TRBD1. The CDR3 sequence is 15 residues long. The germline V gene has CDR1 MNHNY and CDR2 SVGAGI (reference sequence).

The V gene is TRBV5-4, the J gene TRBJ1-4; 8 nucleotides line up with TRBD1. V was pared by 2 bases and J by 5 bases, with 5 bases of the junction left unmatched. Looked up from germline, CDR1 is SGHNT and CDR2 is YYREEE (reference sequence). This CDR3 has 15 residues. CDR3 residues: CASSLNRGLNEKLFF. DNA for the CDR3: TGTGCCAGCAGCTTAAACAGGGGGTTGAATGAAAAACTGTTTTTT.

The chain's CDR3 is CASSIGQGARNIQYF. The CDR3 region has the DNA TGTGCCAGTAGTATCGGACAGGGGGCCCGAAACATTCAGTACTTC. The V and J genes are TRBV19 and TRBJ2-4; 11 nucleotides align to TRBD1. The V gene's germline CDR1 is LNHDA and CDR2 SQIVND (reference sequence). The CDR3 has 15 residues. Unmatched junction bases numbered 4, after V lost 3 bases and J lost 6 bases.

The genes are TRBV6-2 or TRBV6-3 and TRBJ2-3; TRBD1 aligns across 9 bases. Trimming at V came to 6 bases and at J to 3 bases, leaving 10 bases not matched to a gene. This CDR3 contains 16 residues. Germline V lookup: CDR1 MNHEY, CDR2 SVGEGT. DNA for the CDR3: TGTGCCAGCAGCCAATGGGGACAGGGACGGACAGATACGCAGTATTTT. This codes for CASSQWGQGRTDTQYF.

The chain employs TRBV2 and TRBJ1-1; D ambiguous. V was cut by 8 bases and J by 3 bases, with 4 bases left in between. The CDR3 sequence is 10 residues long. The germline V gene encodes CDR1 SNHLY and CDR2 FYNNEI. The CDR3 region has the DNA TGTGCCAGCTCTTACACTGAAGCTTTCTTT. It specifies CASSYTEAFF.

The J gene is TRBJ2-5, the V gene TRBV10-3; D is possibly TRBD1 or TRBD2 (6 bases each). CDR1 and CDR2 (germline): ENHRY, SYGVKD. The CDR3 consists of 15 residues. V was cut by 0 bases and J by 5 bases, with 13 bases left in between. In DNA, the CDR3 is TGTGCCATCAGTGAGTCCACGGGGGCCGGGGAGACCCAGTACTTC. Translating it yields CAISESTGAGETQYF.

This clonotype was picked up a small number of times. The V gene is TRBV10-2, the J gene TRBJ2-5; D unresolved. The CDR3 runs to 13 residues. V was pared by 10 bases and J by 4 bases, with 16 bases between. Per the germline V gene, CDR1 is WSHSY and CDR2 is SAAADI. The CDR3 DNA reads TGCGCCACCACGAGTTTAAGTCTAGAGACCCAGTACTTC. Protein product: CATTSLSLETQYF.

The chain combines TRBV7-9 with TRBJ2-5, with D perhaps TRBD1 or TRBD2 (6 bases each). The CDR3 sequence is 16 residues long. Germline lookup yields CDR1 SEHNR and CDR2 FQNEAQ (reference sequence). Trimming removed 7 bases from V and 6 bases from J, with 24 bases in between. The CDR3 bases are TGTGCCAGCACCCTCGCAGGAGGGGGTGAAAGGCAGACCCAGTACTTC. Encoded protein: CASTLAGGGERQTQYF.

This rearrangement joins TRBV12-3 or TRBV12-4 to TRBJ1-4; 12 bases agree with TRBD1. This CDR3 contains 14 residues. Trimming removed 8 bases from V and 7 bases from J; junction bases left unmatched: 5. In nucleotides, the CDR3 is TGTGCCAGCGCCGGGACAGGGGGCCGTGAAAAACTGTTTTTT. It specifies CASAGTGGREKLFF.

The chain couples TRBV20-1 to TRBJ2-3; the match to TRBD2 covers 12 bases. The germline V gene has CDR1 DFQATT and CDR2 SNEGSKA (reference sequence). The length of the CDR3 is 18 residues. J gave up 3 bases and V 1 base, and 11 bases lay outside the gene matches. This CDR3 reads CSARGLAGEGAVTDTQYF. The CDR3 DNA sequence: TGCAGTGCTAGAGGACTAGCGGGAGAAGGGGCCGTGACAGATACGCAGTATTTT.

This rearrangement joins TRBV5-6 to TRBJ1-2; 7 positions match TRBD1. J gave up 6 bases and V 0 bases, and 5 bases lay outside the gene matches. The CDR3 is made up of 14 amino acids. Per germline, CDR1 SGHDT and CDR2 YYEEEE. Here the CDR3 DNA reads TGTGCCAGCAGCTTGGGGACAGGACTCGATGGCTACACCTTC. Translated: CASSLGTGLDGYTF.

CDR3 protein: CSAIRETRYNEQFF. The CDR3 nucleotides are TGCAGTGCTATCCGGGAGACCCGATACAATGAGCAGTTCTTC. The chain has TRBV20-1 and TRBJ2-1; TRBD2 is a possible D gene (6 bases). CDR3 length equals 14 residues. V lost 4 bases to trimming and J lost 4 bases, with 14 bases between them. Per germline, CDR1 DFQATT and CDR2 SNEGSKA (reference sequence).

This clonotype was observed a few times. The chain uses TRBV4-3 and TRBJ2-7, with D maybe TRBD2 (6 bases). The CDR3 covers 15 residues. From germline, CDR1 is LGHNA and CDR2 YSLEER. Trimming left V 0 bases short and J 5 bases short, with 14 bases between. CDR3 DNA sequence: TGCGCCAGCAGCCAAGAATGGGACTGGACCGACGAGCAGTACTTC. Its translation is CASSQEWDWTDEQYF.

The chain combines TRBV29-1 with TRBJ2-7; possible D gene TRBD1, 6 bases. The CDR3 is 10 residues long. Germline assignment: CDR1 SQVTM and CDR2 ANQGSEA. The ends were cut back, 7 bases at V and 6 bases at J, with 10 bases in the middle. The CDR3: CSASGAEQYF. The CDR3 region has the DNA TGCAGCGCCTCAGGGGCCGAGCAGTACTTC.